Below are 20 T cell receptor beta chains sequenced from a single sample in a study of human T cells and chemical hapten exposure. Each CDR3 protein is one row after TCRdb ran MiXCR on the RACE reads. The data show under 110,000 distinct CDR3 sequences, with approximately 12% seen just once and roughly 1.5% held by the top ten. The time point denotes: pre-sensitization, week 0. Treatment described: therapeutic diphenylcyclopropenone sensitization with weekly scalp DPC. Sample: whole blood, taken in connection with sensitization to the hapten diphenylcyclopropenone (DPC). The origin of the receptors is a woman aged 45-65 years with alopecia areata. Some clones in this sample may be carry-over from other donors' samples.

The sample holds many counts of this clonotype. The CDR3 DNA is TGTGCCAGCAGTGGGGTAGCGGGTCTCACAGATACGCAGTATTTT. It yields the protein CASSGVAGLTDTQYF. The J gene is TRBJ2-3, the V gene TRBV27; 7 nucleotides agree with TRBD2. V lost 5 bases, J lost 2 bases, and 7 bases stayed unmatched. Germline V lookup: CDR1 MNHEY, CDR2 SMNVEV (reference sequence). The CDR3 extends over 15 amino acids.

The rearrangement joins TRBV7-2 to TRBJ1-1, with a weak D call TRBD1 (6 bases). The CDR3 totals 13 residues. Germline CDR1 SGHTA, CDR2 FQGNSA. V lost 8 bases to trimming and J lost 4 bases, with 14 bases between them. CDR3 sequence: CASFNGGGTEAFF. In DNA form, the CDR3 reads TGTGCCAGCTTCAACGGAGGGGGCACTGAAGCTTTCTTT.

DNA of the CDR3: TGTGCCAGCTCGCCCGAGAGCTCCTACGAGCAGTACTTC. Translated: CASSPESSYEQYF. The rearrangement uses TRBV18 and TRBJ2-7; D unclear. Trimming pared 6 bases from V and 0 bases from J, leaving 9 bases between. The CDR3 has 13 amino acids. Per the germline V gene, CDR1 is KGHSH and CDR2 is LQKENI.

The chain links TRBV6-2 or TRBV6-3 to TRBJ1-2; no firm D call. V was trimmed by 0 bases and J by 5 bases, leaving 4 bases between them. The CDR3 is made up of 12 amino acids. CDR1 is MNHEY, CDR2 SVGEGT, per germline. The CDR3 reads CASSYSIYGYTF. CDR3 in DNA: TGTGCCAGCAGTTACTCGATATATGGCTACACCTTC.

This clonotype came up a few times. V gene TRBV6-2 or TRBV6-3 combines with J gene TRBJ1-1; D gene uncertain. The CDR3 contains 16 residues. The V gene's germline CDR1 is MNHEY and CDR2 SVGEGT. Trimming took off 2 bases at V and 2 bases at J, with 15 bases between the two ends. The CDR3 sequence: CASSYHPSGSNTEAFF. Here the CDR3 DNA reads TGTGCCAGCAGTTACCATCCATCCGGGAGCAACACTGAAGCTTTCTTT.

This clonotype was detected a few times. The J gene is TRBJ1-4, the V gene TRBV6-5; 9 bases match TRBD1. The CDR3 has 15 residues. The germline gives CDR1 MNHEY, CDR2 SVGAGI. V was pared by 6 bases and J by 7 bases, with 9 bases of the junction left unmatched. CDR3: CASSLNRGPVEKLFF. The CDR3 nucleotides read TGTGCCAGCAGCCTCAACAGGGGGCCTGTTGAAAAACTGTTTTTT.

This clonotype has a handful of counts. The rearrangement joins TRBV5-1 to TRBJ2-7; D is perhaps TRBD1 (6 bases). V was shortened by 7 bases and J by 2 bases, with 16 bases between the two germline ends. The CDR3 consists of 14 residues. CDR1 and CDR2 from the germline V gene are SGHRS and YFSETQ. The chain's CDR3 is CASRTQGLPYEQYF. CDR3 DNA sequence: TGCGCCAGCCGTACTCAGGGGCTCCCCTACGAGCAGTACTTC.

The chain is built from TRBV7-9 and TRBJ1-5, with D hard to call. The CDR3 is 15 amino acids. CDR1 SEHNR and CDR2 FQNEAQ come from the germline V gene (reference sequence). V was cut by 0 bases and J by 3 bases, with 9 bases left in between. Here the CDR3 reads CASSLAGKPNQPQHF. The DNA of the CDR3 is TGTGCCAGCAGCTTAGCAGGGAAACCCAATCAGCCCCAGCATTTT. The full variable domain, its missing parts supplied by reference TRBV7-9 and TRBJ1-5, is DTGVSQNPRHKITKRGQNVTFRCDPISEHNRLYWYRQTLGQGPEFLTYFQNEAQLEKSRLLSDRFSAERPKGSFSTLEIQRTEQGDSAMYLCASSLAGKPNQPQHFGDGTRLSIL.

The chain recombines TRBV7-9 with TRBJ1-6, with TRBD1 as a possible D gene (5 bases). Germline-derived CDR1 and CDR2 are SEHNR and FQNEAQ (reference sequence). V lost 3 bases, J lost 8 bases, and 11 bases lay in between. The CDR3 spans 14 residues. The CDR3 DNA follows: TGTGCCAGCAGCTTCAGGGCAGGTTATTCACCCCTCCACTTT. It encodes CASSFRAGYSPLHF.

This rearrangement joins TRBV7-9 to TRBJ1-1; D ambiguous. The V end was cut by 2 bases, the J end by 6 bases, with 16 bases between. Germline V gene sequence: CDR1 SEHNR, CDR2 FQNEAQ (reference sequence). The CDR3 length is 15 residues. The CDR3 protein is CASSLIGQSGAEAFF. DNA for the CDR3: TGTGCCAGCAGCTTAATAGGGCAGAGTGGCGCTGAAGCTTTCTTT.

This clonotype was recorded many times. V and J are TRBV28 and TRBJ2-7, with D possibly matching TRBD1 (7 bases). The CDR3 runs 12 residues. The germline CDR1 and CDR2 sequences are MDHEN and SYDVKM. V was trimmed by 3 bases and J by 10 bases, leaving 13 bases between them. The CDR3 coding sequence is TGTGCCAGCAGTTTCAGGGGGGTCGACCAGTACTTC. Protein: CASSFRGVDQYF. Together with reference TRBV28 and TRBJ2-7, the CDR3 gives the full variable domain: DVKVTQSSRYLVKRTGEKVFLECVQDMDHENMFWYRQDPGLGLRLIYFSYDVKMKEKGDIPEGYSVSREKKERFSLILESASTNQTSMYLCASSFRGVDQYFGPGTRLTVT.

This clonotype was seen more than once but under ten times. The rearrangement uses TRBV6-5 and TRBJ1-2, with 10 bases matching TRBD1. Germline V CDR1 and CDR2: MNHEY, SVGAGI. This CDR3 region has 17 residues. V gave up 5 bases and J gave up 9 bases; unmatched junction bases: 18. The CDR3: CASSPPGSGQGEFSYTF. CDR3 nucleotides: TGTGCCAGCAGTCCGCCGGGTAGTGGACAGGGGGAGTTTAGCTACACCTTC.

This clonotype was detected only a few times. This chain joins TRBV18 and TRBJ2-5, with D unclear. The V and J ends lost 2 bases and 3 bases respectively, with 4 bases between them. CDR1 is KGHSH and CDR2 is LQKENI in the germline V gene. The CDR3 length is 12 residues. CDR3 sequence: CASSPSEETQYF. In DNA, the CDR3 is TGTGCCAGCTCACCATCGGAAGAGACCCAGTACTTC.

In this sample, this clonotype turned up a few times. The gene calls are TRBV6-5 and TRBJ2-1; D possibly uses TRBD1 or TRBD2 (5 bases each). Germline-derived CDR1 and CDR2 are MNHEY and SVGAGI. V was clipped by 8 bases and J by 5 bases, with 16 bases between them. The length of the CDR3 is 14 residues. CDR3 in DNA: TGTGCCAGCGGAATACGGGGCAGGAACAATGAGCAGTTCTTC. Amino acids: CASGIRGRNNEQFF.

This clonotype has just a few counts. The CDR3 nucleotides read TGTGCCAGCAGCCAAGATAGAGGGTCGACGCAGTATTTT. It yields the protein CASSQDRGSTQYF. This chain joins TRBV3-1 and TRBJ2-3, with D perhaps TRBD2 (5 bases). CDR3 length: 13 residues. Germline CDR1 and CDR2: LGHDT and YNNKEL (reference sequence). Trimming pared 0 bases from V and 9 bases from J, leaving 10 bases between.

At least ten counts were recorded for this clonotype. The J gene is TRBJ2-1, the V gene TRBV20-1; D unclear. CDR3 length: 11 amino acids. CDR1 DFQATT and CDR2 SNEGSKA come from the germline V gene (reference sequence). Trimming left V 3 bases short and J 8 bases short, with 8 bases between. Here the CDR3 reads CSASRGHEQFF. DNA for the CDR3: TGCAGTGCTAGTCGTGGACATGAGCAGTTCTTC.

This clonotype has at least ten counts. The rearrangement links TRBV6-2 or TRBV6-3 to TRBJ1-1, with 8 bases lining up with TRBD1. The junction had 20 bases not matched to a gene; V was cut back by 10 bases and J by 4 bases. CDR1 and CDR2 (germline): MNHEY, SVGEGT. This CDR3 region has 17 residues. The CDR3 loop reads CANDPGTGREWSTEAFF. As DNA, the CDR3 is TGTGCCAACGACCCCGGGACAGGAAGAGAATGGAGCACTGAAGCTTTCTTT.

The J gene is TRBJ2-2, the V gene TRBV5-5, with TRBD2 matching 9 bases. Germline V gene sequence: CDR1 SGHKS, CDR2 YYEKEE (reference sequence). The J segment lost 8 bases and the V segment lost 2 bases, leaving 10 bases of the junction unmatched. CDR3 length: 16 amino acids. The CDR3 loop is CASSFGTSFDLGELFF. The CDR3 DNA reads TGTGCCAGCAGCTTCGGGACTAGCTTCGATTTAGGGGAGCTGTTTTTT.

The chain couples TRBV7-2 to TRBJ2-1; unclear D gene. With 5 bases removed from V and 3 bases from J, the gap between germline ends came to 20 bases. CDR1 SGHTA and CDR2 FQGNSA come from the germline V gene. The CDR3 spans 17 residues. The CDR3 here is CASSLNRRANLYNEQFF. CDR3 sequence (DNA): TGTGCCAGCAGCCTTAACCGCCGGGCGAACCTCTACAATGAGCAGTTCTTC. The whole variable domain, remainder taken from reference TRBV7-2 and TRBJ2-1, is GAGVSQSPSNKVTEKGKDVELRCDPISGHTALYWYRQSLGQGLEFLIYFQGNSAPDKSGLPSDRFSAERTGGSVSTLTIQRTQQEDSAVYLCASSLNRRANLYNEQFFGPGTRLTVL.

In its sample, this clonotype was seen many times. The chain combines TRBV5-8 with TRBJ1-2; tentatively, D is TRBD1 (6 bases). V was clipped by 4 bases and J by 3 bases, with 28 bases between them. The CDR3 has 19 amino acids. Looked up from germline, CDR1 is SGHTS and CDR2 is YDEGEE. CDR3 protein: CASSPERSEQLGGDYGYTF. The DNA of the CDR3 is TGTGCCAGCAGCCCCGAACGGAGCGAACAATTAGGGGGTGACTATGGCTACACCTTC.